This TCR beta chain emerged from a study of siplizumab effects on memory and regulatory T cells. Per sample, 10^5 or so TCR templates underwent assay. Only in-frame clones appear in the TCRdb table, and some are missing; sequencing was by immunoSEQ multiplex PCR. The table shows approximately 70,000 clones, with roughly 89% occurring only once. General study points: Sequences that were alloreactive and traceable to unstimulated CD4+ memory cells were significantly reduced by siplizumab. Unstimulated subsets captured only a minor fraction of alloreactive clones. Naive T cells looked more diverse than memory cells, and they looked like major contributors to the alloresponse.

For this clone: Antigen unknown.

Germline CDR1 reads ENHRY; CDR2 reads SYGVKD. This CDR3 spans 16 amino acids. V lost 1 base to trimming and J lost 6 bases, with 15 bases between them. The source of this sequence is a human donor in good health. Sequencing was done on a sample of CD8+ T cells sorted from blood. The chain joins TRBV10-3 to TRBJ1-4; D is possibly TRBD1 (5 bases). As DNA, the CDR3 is TGTGCCATCAGTGAGTTCTCGGGGGAAAGGGATGAAAAACTGTTTTTT. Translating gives CAISEFSGERDEKLFF.